Below are 19 T cell receptor beta chains sequenced from a single sample in a study of CD8 T cells in Susac syndrome. It was with random hexamers that about 0.45 to 1 ug RNA was reverse transcribed. One entry per CDR3 protein, called by TCRdb with MiXCR from the immunoSEQ multiplex PCR reads. The sample lists fewer than 200,000 distinct CDR3 sequences, around nine tenths occurring once. What was sequenced was CD4+ T cells from PBMCs. The receptors here all came from a human donor with Susac syndrome.

V is TRBV6-2 or TRBV6-3 and J is TRBJ1-4, with 7 bases identical to TRBD1. Germline loops: CDR1 MNHEY, CDR2 SVGEGT. V trimming: 5 bases; J trimming: 8 bases; junction bases outside the gene matches: 8. This CDR3 is built from 14 residues. The CDR3 bases are TGTGCCAGCAGTAGAACAGGGGCGGAGGAAAAACTGTTTTTT. Residues: CASSRTGAEEKLFF.

V usage is TRBV6-5 and J usage is TRBJ1-5; 7 nucleotides agree with TRBD1. After removal of 6 bases from V and 0 bases from J, the junction contained 5 bases not matched to a gene. Germline assignment: CDR1 MNHEY and CDR2 SVGAGI. The CDR3 runs to 15 residues. This chain's CDR3 is CASSGTAYSNQPQHF. The CDR3 DNA follows: TGTGCCAGCAGCGGGACAGCTTATAGCAATCAGCCCCAGCATTTT.

The J gene is TRBJ2-1, the V gene TRBV11-3, with 7 bases matching TRBD2. Germline CDR1 SGHNT, CDR2 YENEEA. This CDR3 region has 15 residues. Trimming removed 0 bases from V and 9 bases from J; junction bases left unmatched: 8. The CDR3 loop reads CASSLEGLSSGEQFF. The CDR3 DNA reads TGTGCCAGCAGCTTAGAAGGACTCTCTAGCGGTGAGCAGTTCTTC.

The V and J genes are TRBV7-2 and TRBJ2-3, with TRBD2 as a possible D gene (6 bases). The germline gives CDR1 SGHTA, CDR2 FQGNSA. The CDR3 contains 17 residues. Trimming removed 4 bases from V and 0 bases from J, with 17 bases in between. CDR3 nucleotide sequence: TGTGCCAGCAGCTCCCCGCTAGGGAGGTTGAGCACAGATACGCAGTATTTT. Its protein product is CASSSPLGRLSTDTQYF.

This clonotype occurred once. This chain connects TRBV7-9 to TRBJ1-2; D remains ambiguous. Between the trimmed V and J ends, which lost 5 bases and 3 bases, there was a span of 13 bases. The length of the CDR3 is 14 residues. Germline loops: CDR1 SEHNR, CDR2 FQNEAQ (reference sequence). CDR3 in DNA: TGTGCCAGCAGCCAAAGTGGGATGGACTATGGCTACACCTTC. Its protein product is CASSQSGMDYGYTF.

The table lists this clonotype with a count of one. The CDR3 sequence is CSAIPPAGVETQYF. The CDR3 DNA is TGCAGTGCCATCCCCCCAGCGGGAGTGGAGACCCAGTACTTC. The V call is TRBV20-1, the J call TRBJ2-5, with 8 bases aligning to TRBD2. The germline V gene has CDR1 DFQATT and CDR2 SNEGSKA (reference sequence). V trimming: 6 bases; J trimming: 5 bases; junction bases outside the gene matches: 11. This CDR3 has 14 residues.

J is TRBJ2-1 and V is TRBV30, with 7 bases lining up with TRBD1. CDR1 GTSNPN and CDR2 SVGIG come from the germline V gene (reference sequence). The ends lost 2 bases at V and 14 bases at J; junction bases unmatched: 6. This CDR3 is built from 11 residues. Here the CDR3 DNA reads TGTGCCTGGAGTCCGGGACAGAATAAGTTCTTC. Translation gives CAWSPGQNKFF.

This clonotype has just one count. The chain carries TRBV5-1 and TRBJ1-3, with D maybe TRBD1 (6 bases). The CDR3 sequence is 16 residues long. The V end was cut by 0 bases, the J end by 3 bases, with 13 bases between. From germline, CDR1 is SGHRS and CDR2 YFSETQ. The CDR3 loop reads CASSLVGTTGGNTIYF. The CDR3 DNA reads TGCGCCAGCAGCTTGGTGGGGACAACTGGTGGAAACACCATATATTTT. Using reference TRBV5-1 and TRBJ1-3 for the parts outside the CDR3, the full variable domain is KAGVTQTPRYLIKTRGQQVTLSCSPISGHRSVSWYQQTPGQGLQFLFEYFSETQRNKGNFPGRFSGRQFSNSRSEMNVSTLELGDSALYLCASSLVGTTGGNTIYFGEGSWLTVV.

The J gene is TRBJ2-5, the V gene TRBV19, with D maybe TRBD2 (6 bases). Germline lookup yields CDR1 LNHDA and CDR2 SQIVND (reference sequence). V shed 4 bases and J shed 5 bases, with 14 bases lying between them. CDR3 size: 14 residues. This CDR3 reads CASSTSWRVETQYF. DNA of the CDR3: TGTGCCAGTAGTACCTCGTGGAGGGTCGAGACCCAGTACTTC.

J is TRBJ1-2 and V is TRBV4-2; D possibly corresponds to TRBD1 (6 bases). The V and J ends lost 0 bases and 1 base respectively, with 12 bases between them. Germline-derived CDR1 and CDR2 are LGHNA and YNFKEQ. This CDR3 contains 16 residues. The CDR3: CASSQDYRANNYGYTF. Here the CDR3 DNA reads TGTGCCAGCAGCCAAGATTACAGGGCAAATAACTATGGCTACACCTTC.

The genes are TRBV24-1 and TRBJ2-1, with unresolved D. V dropped 1 base and J dropped 0 bases, with 12 bases sitting between them. This CDR3 region has 17 residues. Germline CDR1 and CDR2: KGHDR and SFDVKD. This CDR3 reads CATSDFTGSSSYNEQFF. In DNA, the CDR3 is TGTGCCACCAGTGATTTTACCGGGTCGAGCTCCTACAATGAGCAGTTCTTC.

This sequence joins TRBV7-2 and TRBJ1-6; D gene uncertain. Germline-derived CDR1 and CDR2 are SGHTA and FQGNSA. Trimming cost V 1 base and J 7 bases, with 11 bases left between them. The CDR3 contains 15 residues. CDR3 nucleotides: TGTGCCAGCAGCTTAGGGGATTTTGGAAATTCACCCCTCCACTTT. Translating it yields CASSLGDFGNSPLHF. The complete variable domain, with remaining parts taken from reference TRBV7-2 and TRBJ1-6, reads GAGVSQSPSNKVTEKGKDVELRCDPISGHTALYWYRQSLGQGLEFLIYFQGNSAPDKSGLPSDRFSAERTGGSVSTLTIQRTQQEDSAVYLCASSLGDFGNSPLHFGNGTRLTVT.

V usage is TRBV18 and J usage is TRBJ2-5; 8 bases align to TRBD1. The trim removed 2 bases at V and 4 bases at J, leaving 6 bases unmatched. From germline, CDR1 is KGHSH and CDR2 LQKENI. The CDR3 covers 15 residues. The CDR3 region is CASSPGTGGGETQYF. CDR3 sequence (DNA): TGTGCCAGCTCACCAGGGACAGGAGGGGGAGAGACCCAGTACTTC.

This clonotype was detected only once. The chain joins TRBV20-1 to TRBJ2-1, with TRBD2 identical over 8 bases. The CDR3 runs to 13 residues. Germline V lookup: CDR1 DFQATT, CDR2 SNEGSKA (reference sequence). With V trimmed by 5 bases and J by 8 bases, 8 bases remained unmatched. The CDR3 DNA reads TGCAGTGCTTCCCGCGGACTAGCTGATGAGCAGTTCTTC. Translated: CSASRGLADEQFF.

The chain employs TRBV11-2 and TRBJ2-7; no clear D. CDR1 is SGHAT, CDR2 FQNNGV, per germline. The CDR3 covers 15 residues. V was trimmed by 0 bases and J by 0 bases, leaving 9 bases between them. The CDR3 sequence: CASSLDNRSSYEQYF. CDR3 bases: TGTGCCAGCAGCTTAGATAACAGAAGCTCCTACGAGCAGTACTTC.

The V call is TRBV20-1, the J call TRBJ2-3, with 8 bases lining up with TRBD2. Losses at the gene ends were 6 bases for V and 3 bases for J; bases not matched to a gene: 8. The CDR3 consists of 14 residues. Germline V gene sequence: CDR1 DFQATT, CDR2 SNEGSKA (reference sequence). This CDR3 reads CSAGAGRGTDTQYF. The CDR3 bases are TGCAGTGCCGGCGCCGGGAGGGGAACAGATACGCAGTATTTT.

The chain recombines TRBV20-1 with TRBJ1-5; possible D gene TRBD1, 5 bases. In germline, CDR1 is DFQATT, CDR2 SNEGSKA (reference sequence). The CDR3 totals 13 residues. The V end lost 5 bases, the J end lost 5 bases, and 13 bases lay between the germline ends. The CDR3 sequence: CSAARGTDQPQHF. The CDR3 DNA sequence: TGCAGTGCTGCGCGGGGGACTGATCAGCCCCAGCATTTT.

The chain employs TRBV19 and TRBJ2-1; D might be TRBD1 or TRBD2, each matching 6 bases. Germline values: CDR1 LNHDA, CDR2 SQIVND (reference sequence). Trimming took off 10 bases at V and 9 bases at J, with 22 bases between the two ends. The CDR3 contains 14 residues. CDR3 residues: CATLPGGSGIEQFF. In DNA, the CDR3 is TGTGCCACCCTCCCCGGGGGCTCCGGCATTGAGCAGTTCTTC.

The chain's CDR3 is CSARDPGQGADTEAFF. The CDR3 DNA is TGCAGTGCTAGAGATCCGGGACAGGGGGCGGACACTGAAGCTTTCTTT. This chain joins TRBV20-1 and TRBJ1-1, with 12 bases identical to TRBD1. The V segment lost 0 bases and the J segment 3 bases; nucleotides outside the gene matches: 5. Germline CDR1 reads DFQATT; CDR2 reads SNEGSKA (reference sequence). CDR3 length: 16 amino acids.